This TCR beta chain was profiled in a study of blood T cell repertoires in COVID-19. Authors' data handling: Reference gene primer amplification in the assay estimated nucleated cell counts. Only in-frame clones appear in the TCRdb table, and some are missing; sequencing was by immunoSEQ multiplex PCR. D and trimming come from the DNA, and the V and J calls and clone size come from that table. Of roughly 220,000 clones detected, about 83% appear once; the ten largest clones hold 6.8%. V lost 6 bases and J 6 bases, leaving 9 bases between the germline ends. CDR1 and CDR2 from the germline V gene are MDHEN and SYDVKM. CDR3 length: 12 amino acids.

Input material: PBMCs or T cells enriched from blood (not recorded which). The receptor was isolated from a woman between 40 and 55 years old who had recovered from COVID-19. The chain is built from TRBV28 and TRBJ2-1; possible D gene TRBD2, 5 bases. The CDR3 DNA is TGTGCCAGCAGGGCACTAGGCAATGAGCAGTTCTTC. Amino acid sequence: CASRALGNEQFF.